The present T cell receptor beta chain was sequenced within a study of T cells after yellow fever vaccination. Study-wide results and limits: Clonotypes shared by both compartments, CD4 and CD8, made up a small share. The study noted that FACS-sorted repertoires could contain abundant clonotypes contaminating from the bulk population.

MiXCR was run by TCRdb on the 5' RACE reads, yielding one entry per CDR3 protein. The sample has about 73,000 distinct CDR3 sequences, 7.5% to 9% seen once. Trimming removed 5 bases at V and 4 bases at J, with 12 bases between. CDR3 length: 14 residues. The germline V gene encodes CDR1 SEHNR and CDR2 FQNEAQ (reference sequence). In the case of this clonotype: The antigen is undetermined.

The sample was CD8+ T cells sorted from PBMCs, taken on the day of the yellow fever booster vaccination. V usage is TRBV7-9 and J usage is TRBJ2-1; possibly TRBD2 for D (6 bases). The sequence was collected from a man in his thirties or forties who received the YFV17D yellow fever vaccine. The CDR3 sequence is CASSPLAPYNEQFF. The CDR3 DNA sequence: TGTGCCAGCAGCCCCCTAGCGCCTTACAATGAGCAGTTCTTC.